This T cell receptor (beta chain) was identified in a study of T cell changes during pregnancy in multiple sclerosis. V lost 0 bases, J lost 9 bases, and 7 bases stayed unmatched. The CDR3 has 16 amino acids. Germline V gene data show CDR1 as LGHNA and CDR2 as YNFKEQ. The protocol was immunoSEQ multiplex PCR, while the TCRdb copy is restricted to in-frame clones and leaves out a portion. Here the sample spans approximately 41,000 clones, less than 95% being singletons. The chain links TRBV4-2 to TRBJ1-6, with 8 bases fitting TRBD1. This clonotype originated in a female donor with multiple sclerosis, enrolled in a pregnancy study. Specimen: CD8+ T cells from peripheral blood mononuclear cells, collected in the first trimester of pregnancy. CDR3 residues: CASSQDVAGGSSPLHF. DNA for the CDR3: TGTGCCAGCAGCCAAGATGTCGCAGGGGGCAGTTCACCCCTCCACTTT.